This T cell receptor beta chain was identified during a study of T-cell reconstitution after alpha-beta-depleted transplantation in children. Library preparation (for TCRbeta) was performed with unique molecular identifiers. One entry per CDR3 protein results from TCRdb running MiXCR on the PCR reads. This sample has 60,000 to 80,000 distinct CDR3 sequences, with more than 5.5% found just once. There are many counts of this clonotype. Germline CDR1 reads SGHRS; CDR2 reads YFSETQ. The CDR3 has 14 residues. V dropped 8 bases and J dropped 5 bases, with 19 bases sitting between them. Source: PBMCs from the stem cell graft donor, taken from the stem cell graft. The chain joins TRBV5-1 to TRBJ2-5; D gene uncertain. The sequence was collected from a human donor who donated a stem cell graft to a child with acute lymphoblastic leukemia. The CDR3 DNA sequence: TGCGCCAGTTCCCCATCAGGCAGGTGGGAGACCCAGTACTTC. This codes for CASSPSGRWETQYF.